This T cell receptor (beta chain) was profiled in a study of blood T cell repertoires in COVID-19. Here immunoSEQ multiplex PCR was the method, and the copy in TCRdb shows in-frame clones only, minus some. Among roughly 250,000 clones, around 90% were seen once, and the ten largest hold less than 3%. The CDR3 runs to 11 residues. V gave up 6 bases and J gave up 4 bases, with 9 bases separating them. Germline V gives CDR1 DFQATT, CDR2 SNEGSKA (reference sequence). V is TRBV20-1 and J is TRBJ1-2; D gene uncertain. This receptor was taken from a woman aged 45-65 years who had recovered from COVID-19. Source material: PBMCs or T cells enriched from blood (not recorded which). CDR3 sequence (DNA): TGCAGTGCCGGAGAAGCCTATGGCTACACCTTC. Translated, it gives CSAGEAYGYTF.